This TCR beta chain was sequenced for a study of CD8+ T cells in alopecia areata. Findings and caveats of the study: Throughout tofacitinib, many expanded lesional clones continued to persist in scalp and blood. Scalp clonality and expanded CD8+ clones among the top 100 were significantly decreased by tofacitinib.

This clone appeared a single time. Its specificity is not known. This CDR3 comprises 12 residues. Germline V gives CDR1 SNHLY, CDR2 FYNNEI. V was trimmed by 5 bases and J by 7 bases, leaving 11 bases between them. Described treatment: oral pan-JAK inhibitor, 5-10 mg twice daily. Individuals with alopecia areata gave both lesional scalp punch biopsies and peripheral blood for collection. It was cDNA, reverse transcribed from extracted RNA, that served as the sequencing template. Repertoires were generated with immunoSEQ multiplex PCR, while TCRdb's copy carries only in-frame clones and drops some. Of about 120,000 clones in the sample, 50% to 55% were seen once.

The specimen was CD4+ T cells sorted from blood, collected at week 4, from a patient treated with tofacitinib. The V call is TRBV2, the J call TRBJ1-1; the D gene is possibly TRBD1 (6 bases). The TCR sequence derives from a human donor with alopecia areata. As DNA, the CDR3 is TGTGCCAGCAGTTTGGGGGCCAATGAAGCTTTCTTT. Its translation is CASSLGANEAFF.